The present TCR beta chain was sequenced within a study of blood T cell repertoires in COVID-19 (dated by TCRdb to the early 2020s). Regarding the research as a whole: The collaborator samples originated in the United States, Italy and Spain and spanned the acute and convalescent phases of COVID-19. Where HLA class I and class II types were available, the types were taken from metadata supplied by the sample provider, not from assay-based typing. Sample metadata almost always included a de-identified subject ID, COVID-19 status, age in years and sex. The repertoires were released in a freely available public database meant as a resource for research on the immune response to SARS-CoV-2. The samples were drawn from the first 160 participants of the ongoing ImmuneRACE study and from 1,254 subjects provided by 6 global collaborators. The material from the prospective study consisted of cDNA or gDNA derived from T cells, B-cell-depleted T cells, or PBMCs. Deeply sampled blood TCRbeta repertoires from subjects exposed to, actively infected with, or recovered from COVID-19 were included in the dataset. The research as a whole found: How much clinical and demographic metadata was included differed by source and by participant, and the metadata was provided uncurated.

The CDR3 spans 14 residues, from the cysteine through the phenylalanine. Just CDR3 DNA is preserved here, 42 bases in frame from base 1. V loses 2 bases of germline sequence and J loses 7 bases, and the interval between the two ends is 12 bases. According to the germline V gene, CDR1 reads MNHEY and CDR2 reads SVGAGI. The immunoSEQ Assay, a bias-controlled multiplex PCR, was used to amplify TCRbeta CDR3 regions from genomic DNA. As for how the authors treated the data: The number of nucleated cells in each sample was estimated by amplification of reference gene primers within the assay. Sequence reads were collapsed and filtered to measure the absolute abundance of every unique TCRbeta CDR3 rearrangement. For each sample, productive Simpson clonality was calculated as the square root of Simpson's diversity index over productive rearrangements. Entries here come from immuneACCESS through TCRdb and include only in-frame sequences with V and J called. Some clones fail to appear in such tables; in the studies checked, an unresolved V gene covers under half of the shortfall, and the cause of the remainder is unknown. D and trimming were read from the DNA, whereas the V and J calls and clone size are those reported in that table. In this sample the table shows under 300,000 clones, 84% of which occur a single time. The top ten constitute over 1.2% of the sample.

In the case of this clone: No antigen is known for it. No qualities accompany the bases; no much larger clone lies one base away.

A second Seattle source provided samples from volunteer blood donors who had recovered from COVID-19. The collaborating institutions used their own protocols to collect whole blood in K2EDTA tubes. For TCRbeta analysis, collaborators shipped samples as frozen whole blood, isolated PBMCs, or DNA extracted from either of those sample types. This clonotype originated in a woman in her forties who had recovered from COVID-19. Sequencing was performed on peripheral blood. Here the chain combines TRBV6-5 and TRBJ2-1; the D gene is possibly TRBD2, with 7 bases matching. The DNA is TGTGCCAGCAGTTACGGGGGGGCCTGGAATGAGCAGTTCTTC. This sequence encodes CASSYGGAWNEQFF.